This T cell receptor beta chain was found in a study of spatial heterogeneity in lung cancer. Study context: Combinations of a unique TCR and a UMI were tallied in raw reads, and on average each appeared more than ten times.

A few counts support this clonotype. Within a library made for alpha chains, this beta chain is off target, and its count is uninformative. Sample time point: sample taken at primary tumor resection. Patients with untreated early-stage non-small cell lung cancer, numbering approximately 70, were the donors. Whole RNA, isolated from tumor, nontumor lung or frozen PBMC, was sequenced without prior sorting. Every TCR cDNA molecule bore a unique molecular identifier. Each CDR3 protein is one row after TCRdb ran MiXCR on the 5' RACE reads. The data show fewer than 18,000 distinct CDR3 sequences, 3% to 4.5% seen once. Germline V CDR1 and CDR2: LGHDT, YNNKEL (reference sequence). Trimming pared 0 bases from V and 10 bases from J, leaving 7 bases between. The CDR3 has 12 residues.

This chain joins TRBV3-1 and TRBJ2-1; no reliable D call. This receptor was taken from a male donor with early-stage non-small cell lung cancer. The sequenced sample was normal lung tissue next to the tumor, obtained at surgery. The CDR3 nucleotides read TGTGCCAGCAGCCAAGATATCGTGGAGCAGTTCTTC. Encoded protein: CASSQDIVEQFF.